The 25 T cell receptor beta chains presented below share a single source sample, sequenced in a study of response to subunit inactivated influenza vaccine. TCRdb used MiXCR to reprocess the RT-PCR reads, holding one entry per CDR3 protein. The sample includes hundreds of thousands of distinct CDR3 sequences, over 9.5% seen only once; the top ten take more than 10%. Sequenced here: PBMCs from blood, sampled 40 to 50 days after vaccination. These receptors all stem from a man aged 45-60 years who received an inactivated influenza vaccine.

In its sample, this clonotype was seen a few times. The chain couples TRBV7-2 to TRBJ1-5; no definite D call. Germline CDR1 is SGHTA and CDR2 is FQGNSA. With 1 base removed from V and 6 bases from J, the gap between germline ends came to 7 bases. CDR3 size: 13 residues. CDR3 bases: TGTGCCAGCAGCTTAGATGCTTCTCAGCCCCAGCATTTT. Residues: CASSLDASQPQHF. Complete variable domain (other parts from reference TRBV7-2 and TRBJ1-5): GAGVSQSPSNKVTEKGKDVELRCDPISGHTALYWYRQSLGQGLEFLIYFQGNSAPDKSGLPSDRFSAERTGGSVSTLTIQRTQQEDSAVYLCASSLDASQPQHFGDGTRLSIL.

This clonotype was recorded a few times. Here the CDR3 reads CASSEGTSYEQYF. CDR3 DNA: TGTGCCAGCAGTGAGGGGACTAGTTACGAGCAGTACTTC. The chain uses TRBV2 and TRBJ2-7; 8 bases align to TRBD2. Trimming removed 3 bases from V and 4 bases from J; junction bases left unmatched: 2. From germline, CDR1 is SNHLY and CDR2 FYNNEI. The CDR3 extends over 13 amino acids.

This clonotype was detected a few times. The rearrangement joins TRBV5-1 to TRBJ2-5; TRBD1 matches 7 bases. This CDR3 has 15 residues. V shed 0 bases, J shed 7 bases, and the junction held 9 bases outside the gene matches. Germline assignment: CDR1 SGHRS and CDR2 YFSETQ. The CDR3 nucleotides read TGCGCCAGCAGCTTGGGGGACAGCATCCTCGGGACCCAGTACTTC. Amino acid sequence: CASSLGDSILGTQYF.

This clonotype came up a few times. The chain has TRBV7-9 and TRBJ1-4; D gene uncertain. Germline V gives CDR1 SEHNR, CDR2 FQNEAQ (reference sequence). The V end lost 2 bases, the J end lost 4 bases, and 14 bases lay between the germline ends. The CDR3 is made up of 16 amino acids. This chain's CDR3 is CASSLWQARRNEKLFF. CDR3 in DNA: TGTGCCAGCAGCTTATGGCAAGCTCGCCGTAATGAAAAACTGTTTTTT.

This clonotype has a handful of counts. The chain uses TRBV7-9 and TRBJ2-5; unclear D gene. V was trimmed by 5 bases and J by 5 bases, leaving 9 bases between them. This CDR3 has 12 amino acids. The germline V gene encodes CDR1 SEHNR and CDR2 FQNEAQ (reference sequence). CDR3 nucleotides: TGTGCCAGCAGCGCGGCCAGGGAGACCCAGTACTTC. Encoded protein: CASSAARETQYF. Drawing the rest from reference TRBV7-9 and TRBJ2-5, the complete variable domain is DTGVSQNPRHKITKRGQNVTFRCDPISEHNRLYWYRQTLGQGPEFLTYFQNEAQLEKSRLLSDRFSAERPKGSFSTLEIQRTEQGDSAMYLCASSAARETQYFGPGTRLLVL.

In this sample, this clonotype turned up a few times. The chain is built from TRBV5-1 and TRBJ2-5, with 13 bases aligning to TRBD2. Trimming removed 3 bases from V and 5 bases from J; junction bases left unmatched: 4. Germline lookup yields CDR1 SGHRS and CDR2 YFSETQ. The CDR3 is 15 residues long. CDR3 sequence (DNA): TGCGCCAGCAGCTACGGGACTAGCGGGGTTGAGACCCAGTACTTC. It is translated as CASSYGTSGVETQYF.

The chain employs TRBV7-2 and TRBJ2-1, with D hard to call. The V gene lost 5 bases and the J gene lost 2 bases, with 10 bases spanning the gap. This CDR3 has 14 amino acids. Germline values: CDR1 SGHTA, CDR2 FQGNSA. CDR3 loop: CASSLSVPYNEQFF. CDR3 nucleotide sequence: TGTGCCAGCAGCCTTTCGGTTCCCTACAATGAGCAGTTCTTC.

The chain uses TRBV6-1 and TRBJ1-1; D is undetermined. Germline V lookup: CDR1 MNHNS, CDR2 SASEGT. The CDR3 loop spans 13 amino acids. V gave up 6 bases and J gave up 12 bases, with 20 bases separating them. The CDR3 sequence is CASSLTRGYGSFF. The CDR3 DNA is TGTGCCAGCAGCCTCACGCGGGGATATGGTTCTTTCTTT.

The gene calls are TRBV6-5 and TRBJ1-6; no clear D gene. CDR3 length equals 15 residues. Germline V gene sequence: CDR1 MNHEY, CDR2 SVGAGI. Trimming pared 3 bases from V and 2 bases from J, leaving 8 bases between. CDR3 region: CASSYAVPYNSPLHF. DNA of the CDR3: TGTGCCAGCAGTTATGCGGTGCCCTATAATTCACCCCTCCACTTT.

This clonotype was detected a few times. This chain links TRBV6-1 with TRBJ1-5, with no clear D. The length of the CDR3 is 16 residues. Trimming took 3 bases from V and 2 from J, leaving 14 bases between them. CDR1 and CDR2 from the germline V gene are MNHNS and SASEGT. CDR3 in amino acids: CASSDPGQPGNQPQHF. CDR3 DNA sequence: TGTGCCAGCAGTGATCCCGGGCAGCCTGGCAATCAGCCCCAGCATTTT.

This clonotype was picked up many times. The chain links TRBV6-5 to TRBJ1-1; the match to TRBD1 covers 8 bases. This CDR3 spans 13 amino acids. Germline loops: CDR1 MNHEY, CDR2 SVGAGI. Trimming took 0 bases from V and 7 from J; bases not matched to a gene: 1. The chain's CDR3 is CASSYSDRGEAFF. The CDR3 DNA follows: TGTGCCAGCAGTTACTCCGACAGGGGTGAAGCTTTCTTT.

This clonotype was counted at least ten times. The DNA for the CDR3 is TGTGCCAGCAGTTCGGACAGGGTTTCTAATTCACCCCTCCACTTT. This sequence encodes CASSSDRVSNSPLHF. The V call is TRBV12-3 or TRBV12-4, the J call TRBJ1-6; 8 bases line up with TRBD1. Losses at the gene ends were 4 bases for V and 6 bases for J; bases not matched to a gene: 5. This CDR3 spans 15 amino acids.

A remark on this clonotype: This could be a read error, since a much larger clone is one nucleotide away. The J gene is TRBJ2-7, the V gene TRBV2; 7 bases align to TRBD1. The junction had 7 bases not matched to a gene; V was cut back by 6 bases and J by 2 bases. The CDR3 extends over 14 amino acids. The germline gives CDR1 SNHLY, CDR2 FYNNEI. The CDR3 region is CASSSGTVTYEQYF. The CDR3 nucleotides read TGTGCCAGCAGCTCCGGGACAGTAACCTACGAGCAGTACTTC.

A few counts support this clonotype. The chain uses TRBV6-1 and TRBJ1-4; 7 nucleotides line up with TRBD1. This CDR3 is built from 15 residues. V trimming: 6 bases; J trimming: 4 bases; junction bases outside the gene matches: 8. CDR1 and CDR2 (germline): MNHNS, SASEGT. CDR3 sequence: CASSDRDSNNEKLFF. The CDR3 bases are TGTGCCAGCAGCGACCGGGACAGCAATAATGAAAAACTGTTTTTT.

This clonotype was seen ten or more times. The rearrangement links TRBV12-3 or TRBV12-4 to TRBJ1-5; 8 nucleotides align to TRBD1. This CDR3 has 14 amino acids. V was clipped by 4 bases and J by 7 bases; unmatched bases: 6. DNA of the CDR3: TGTGCCAGCAGTTGGAGGGACAGGAACCAGCCCCAGCATTTT. This translates into CASSWRDRNQPQHF.

This clonotype turned up a few times. The chain combines TRBV5-1 with TRBJ2-1; 7 bases map to TRBD2. With 1 base clipped from V and 5 bases from J, the junction kept 9 bases outside the gene matches. The CDR3 sequence is 16 residues long. Germline V gene lookup returns CDR1 SGHRS and CDR2 YFSETQ. The CDR3 DNA is TGCGCCAGCAGCTTGCAGGCTAGCGGACCGCACAATGAGCAGTTCTTC. This codes for CASSLQASGPHNEQFF.

Many counts were recorded for this clonotype. The rearrangement joins TRBV27 to TRBJ1-1; the match to TRBD1 covers 9 bases. Germline V gene data show CDR1 as MNHEY and CDR2 as SMNVEV (reference sequence). CDR3 size: 15 residues. The V and J ends lost 0 bases and 2 bases, in that order; junction bases with no gene match: 1. CDR3 sequence (DNA): TGTGCCAGCAGTTTATCACAGGGGGCAAACACTGAAGCTTTCTTT. Translating it yields CASSLSQGANTEAFF.

This clonotype was recorded a few times. The chain is built from TRBV20-1 and TRBJ1-2, with TRBD1 matching 9 bases. V lost 3 bases, J lost 4 bases, and 3 bases stayed unmatched. Germline V gene sequence: CDR1 DFQATT, CDR2 SNEGSKA (reference sequence). This CDR3 region has 13 residues. CDR3 bases: TGCAGTGCTAGCACAGGGGGCGGCTATGGCTACACCTTC. Residues: CSASTGGGYGYTF.

There are a few counts of this clonotype. The CDR3 spells CASSHRDRDYEQYF. CDR3 coding DNA: TGTGCCAGCAGCCATCGGGACAGGGACTACGAGCAGTACTTC. The chain employs TRBV7-9 and TRBJ2-7; 9 nucleotides align to TRBD1. CDR3 size: 14 residues. The trim removed 5 bases at V and 3 bases at J, leaving 5 bases unmatched. The germline V gene has CDR1 SEHNR and CDR2 FQNEAQ (reference sequence).

The table lists this clonotype with a few counts. The chain links TRBV15 to TRBJ2-7, with TRBD1 identical over 9 bases. V was pared by 5 bases and J by 0 bases, with 8 bases of the junction left unmatched. Per the germline V gene, CDR1 is LNHNV and CDR2 is YYDKDF (reference sequence). The CDR3 runs to 16 residues. The CDR3 spells CATSAETGGTSYEQYF. In nucleotides, the CDR3 is TGTGCCACCAGCGCAGAGACAGGGGGGACCTCCTACGAGCAGTACTTC.

This clonotype was seen more than once but under ten times. V gene TRBV24-1 combines with J gene TRBJ1-5, with D perhaps matching TRBD1 (5 bases). The length of the CDR3 is 16 residues. Germline CDR1 reads KGHDR; CDR2 reads SFDVKD. The V and J ends lost 7 bases and 3 bases respectively, with 18 bases between them. The CDR3 reads CATRDPPGLINQPQHF. The CDR3 DNA is TGTGCCACCAGAGACCCCCCGGGACTGATCAATCAGCCCCAGCATTTT.

This clonotype was seen at least ten times. The chain joins TRBV28 to TRBJ2-7; D might be TRBD1 or TRBD2, each matching 6 bases. The CDR3 loop spans 17 amino acids. Trimming removed 3 bases from V and 2 bases from J, with 20 bases in between. Germline loops: CDR1 MDHEN, CDR2 SYDVKM. CDR3 protein: CASSLSGGLAGTYEQYF. In DNA form, the CDR3 reads TGTGCCAGCAGTTTGAGTGGGGGGCTAGCCGGGACCTACGAGCAGTACTTC.

The chain uses TRBV7-9 and TRBJ2-1; 13 bases fit TRBD2. Germline CDR1 SEHNR, CDR2 FQNEAQ (reference sequence). The CDR3 sequence is 16 residues long. V lost 1 base to trimming and J lost 8 bases; unmatched junction nucleotides: 5. In nucleotides, the CDR3 is TGTGCCAGCAGCTTAGGGACTAGCGGGAGTAGCGATGAGCAGTTCTTC. Encoded protein: CASSLGTSGSSDEQFF. Looking up the rest from reference TRBV7-9 and TRBJ2-1 gives the full variable domain: DTGVSQNPRHKITKRGQNVTFRCDPISEHNRLYWYRQTLGQGPEFLTYFQNEAQLEKSRLLSDRFSAERPKGSFSTLEIQRTEQGDSAMYLCASSLGTSGSSDEQFFGPGTRLTVL.

The chain employs TRBV24-1 and TRBJ2-1, with 8 bases matching TRBD1. Trimming at V came to 0 bases and at J to 8 bases, leaving 8 bases not matched to a gene. Germline V gives CDR1 KGHDR, CDR2 SFDVKD. The CDR3 sequence is 16 residues long. CDR3: CATSDLNAGGSYEQFF. The DNA for the CDR3 is TGTGCCACCAGTGATTTGAACGCAGGGGGCTCGTATGAGCAGTTCTTC.

This clonotype has a handful of counts. The chain is built from TRBV18 and TRBJ2-1; D is unresolved. V was cut by 3 bases and J by 8 bases, with 11 bases left in between. CDR1 is KGHSH and CDR2 is LQKENI in the germline V gene. This CDR3 has 13 residues. This CDR3 reads CASSPIGLHEQFF. The CDR3 coding sequence is TGTGCCAGCTCACCTATTGGGCTTCATGAGCAGTTCTTC. The variable domain in full, completed from reference TRBV18 and TRBJ2-1, reads NAGVMQNPRHLVRRRGQEARLRCSPMKGHSHVYWYRQLPEEGLKFMVYLQKENIIDESGMPKERFSAEFPKEGPSILRIQQVVRGDSAAYFCASSPIGLHEQFFGPGTRLTVL.